This TCR beta chain was recorded in a study of vaccination and CD4 T cells after COVID-19. About the research overall: Recovered-phase convalescent patients showed SARS-CoV-2 positivity by nasal swab PCR; eight or nine were mild, one severe. The control cultures got either a CEFX pool, an HIV-1 Nef pool, or no peptide at all.

Treatment indicated: roughly ten-day PBMC culture with coronavirus spike peptide pools or control peptides (ViraFEST assay). Via ViraFEST, peptide pools expanded antigen-specific T cells before TCR sequencing. An Oncomine TCR Beta short-read assay was used to sequence the DNA from cultured CD4+ T cells. Each CDR3 protein is one row after TCRdb ran MiXCR on the PCR reads. Among some 25,000 distinct CDR3 sequences listed, 55% to 70% were seen once. Findings of the study overall: Of the reactive clones in convalescent patients, a median about 86% showed up only post-vaccination.

In germline, CDR1 is SGHRS, CDR2 YFSETQ. The CDR3 has 17 residues. V lost 4 bases, J lost 6 bases, and 9 bases stayed unmatched. On this clonotype itself: No antigen is known for it.

The sequence derives from a human donor who had recovered from COVID-19. The sample consisted of CD4+ T cells from blood, cultured in vitro. The V and J genes are TRBV5-1 and TRBJ2-3; 15 nucleotides align to TRBD2. CDR3 coding DNA: TGCGCCAGCAGCCTTCGGACTAGCGGGGGGGGGTTGGATACGCAGTATTTT. Protein: CASSLRTSGGGLDTQYF.